This record concerns one T cell receptor (beta chain) sequence. The V end lost 8 bases, the J end lost 4 bases, and 14 bases lay between the germline ends. CDR1 is SGHAT and CDR2 is FQNNGV in the germline V gene. This CDR3 comprises 13 residues. The data belong to a study of blood T cell repertoires in COVID-19. Background on the study: Whether acute or convalescent, the COVID-19 samples came from the United States, Italy and Spain. T cells, B-cell-depleted T cells, or PBMCs supplied cDNA or gDNA.

Original handling: Estimated nucleated cell counts came from reference gene primer amplification. The protocol was immunoSEQ multiplex PCR, while the TCRdb copy is restricted to in-frame clones and leaves out a portion. The V and J calls and clone size were taken over from that table, and D and trimming were inferred from the DNA. The repertoire has roughly 260,000 clones, roughly 84% of them found once; the top ten carry 2% to 2.5%. This receptor was obtained from a woman in her 40s who had recovered from COVID-19. This chain uses TRBV11-2 with TRBJ1-1; D perhaps matches TRBD1 (5 bases). The sequenced sample consisted of peripheral blood. CDR3 sequence: CASHGEGSTEAFF. The CDR3 DNA reads as TGTGCCAGCCATGGGGAGGGGAGCACTGAAGCTTTCTTT.